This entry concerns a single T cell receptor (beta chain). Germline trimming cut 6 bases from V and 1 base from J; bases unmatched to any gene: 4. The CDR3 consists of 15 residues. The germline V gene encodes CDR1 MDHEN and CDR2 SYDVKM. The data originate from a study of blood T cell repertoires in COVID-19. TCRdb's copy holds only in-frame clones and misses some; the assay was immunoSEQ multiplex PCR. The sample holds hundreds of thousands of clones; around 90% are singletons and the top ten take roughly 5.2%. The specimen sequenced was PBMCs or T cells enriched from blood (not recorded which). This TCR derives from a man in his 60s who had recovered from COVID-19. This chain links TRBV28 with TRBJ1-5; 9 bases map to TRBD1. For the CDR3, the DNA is TGTGCCAGCAGCCGTGGACAGGGGAGCAATCAGCCCCAGCATTTT. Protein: CASSRGQGSNQPQHF. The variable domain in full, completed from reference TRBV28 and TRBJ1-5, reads DVKVTQSSRYLVKRTGEKVFLECVQDMDHENMFWYRQDPGLGLRLIYFSYDVKMKEKGDIPEGYSVSREKKERFSLILESASTNQTSMYLCASSRGQGSNQPQHFGDGTRLSIL.